This record looks at one T cell receptor (beta chain) sequence and its context. The protocol was immunoSEQ multiplex PCR, while the TCRdb copy is restricted to in-frame clones and leaves out a portion. The sample carries about 130,000 clones, 80% to 90% recorded once. The CDR3 spans 15 residues. V was trimmed by 6 bases and J by 4 bases, leaving 21 bases between them. Germline-derived CDR1 and CDR2 are SQVTM and ANQGSEA. This specimen belongs to a study of cytomegalovirus exposure and HLA in healthy donors. The sequencing input was PBMCs. The clonotype originates from a woman under 30 in good health and CMV-seropositive. This chain uses TRBV29-1 with TRBJ1-1, with a weak D call TRBD1 (5 bases). CDR3 residues: CSVEEYRAGGTEAFF. The CDR3 DNA reads as TGCAGCGTAGAGGAATACCGGGCGGGGGGCACTGAAGCTTTCTTT.